This paragraph reports one T cell receptor (beta chain). The protocol was immunoSEQ multiplex PCR, while the TCRdb copy is restricted to in-frame clones and leaves out a portion. The sample holds 30,000 to 40,000 clones, roughly 80% seen once. The data were taken from a study of PD-L1 blockade in urothelial cancer. Time point given: pretreatment peripheral blood. There were between 1 and 8 samples from each patient, taken pretreatment and on-treatment. The sample in question was PBMCs, obtained around atezolizumab (anti-PD-L1) treatment. This TCR was sampled from an older man with urothelial cancer.

This chain's CDR3 is CASSGSGGTAYNEQFF. The CDR3 DNA reads TGTGCCAGCAGCGGCAGCGGGGGGACCGCCTACAATGAGCAGTTCTTC. The chain recombines TRBV11-3 with TRBJ2-1; 9 positions agree with TRBD2. The V segment lost 5 bases and the J segment 2 bases; nucleotides outside the gene matches: 7. CDR1 SGHNT and CDR2 YENEEA come from the germline V gene. The CDR3 sequence is 16 residues long.